Sequencing of this T cell receptor (beta chain) was carried out in a study of CXCR3-negative and CXCR3-positive naive CD8 T cells. Findings and limits, study-wide: Naive CXCR3-positive cells had TRB CDR3s more hydrophobic than those of CXCR3-negative naive cells.

Concerning this clonotype itself: Its antigen is undetermined.

TRB cDNA libraries were made by UMI-labeled 5' RACE. TCRdb re-called the 5' RACE reads, yielding one record per CDR3 amino acid sequence without DNA. This sample's table reports over 70,000 distinct CDR3 sequences. In germline, CDR1 is GTSNPN, CDR2 SVGIG (reference sequence). This CDR3 has 14 amino acids. The TCR comes from a human donor in good health. Some clones in this sample may be carry-over from other donors' samples. Material for sequencing was naive CXCR3- CD8+ T cells from blood. Noted subset: CD45RO-CCR7+CD27+CD95- naive CD8+ T cells lacking CXCR3 (TNR3-). The J gene is TRBJ1-2, the V gene TRBV30; without DNA, the TCRdb call of TRBD1 cannot be checked. Here the CDR3 reads CACTTQGLGYGYTF.